This TCR beta chain was retrieved from a study of T cell repertoires in cytomegalovirus infection. In the study overall: CMV epitopes in the study were HLA-C-restricted (recently identified) and HLA-B-restricted (well studied). Public TCR beta signatures provided an indication of both CMV infection and a matching HLA type. Study findings and constraints: HLA-C-restricted CMV clonotypes gave the most frequent clonotype in two of eight donors.

TCRdb re-called the reads through MiXCR, storing one row per CDR3 protein. In the table there are some 800,000 distinct CDR3 sequences, roughly 33% of which are singletons. V dropped 3 bases and J dropped 6 bases, with 10 bases sitting between them. Germline CDR1 SGDLS, CDR2 YYNGEE. The CDR3 covers 13 residues. A note on this clonotype: What it binds is unknown.

This chain links TRBV9 with TRBJ2-1, with D perhaps matching TRBD1 (6 bases). The sample in question was cultured CD8+ T cells from PBMCs, obtained from culture after CMV antigen stimulation. The receptor comes from a human donor in good health (CMV status not recorded). Some clones in this sample may be carry-over from other donors' samples. The DNA of the CDR3 is TGTGCCAGCAGCGGGACAGCCACCAATGAGCAGTTCTTC. Translated, it gives CASSGTATNEQFF. The whole variable domain, remainder taken from reference TRBV9 and TRBJ2-1, is DSGVTQTPKHLITATGQRVTLRCSPRSGDLSVYWYQQSLDQGLQFLIQYYNGEERAKGNILERFSAQQFPDLHSELNLSSLELGDSALYFCASSGTATNEQFFGPGTRLTVL.